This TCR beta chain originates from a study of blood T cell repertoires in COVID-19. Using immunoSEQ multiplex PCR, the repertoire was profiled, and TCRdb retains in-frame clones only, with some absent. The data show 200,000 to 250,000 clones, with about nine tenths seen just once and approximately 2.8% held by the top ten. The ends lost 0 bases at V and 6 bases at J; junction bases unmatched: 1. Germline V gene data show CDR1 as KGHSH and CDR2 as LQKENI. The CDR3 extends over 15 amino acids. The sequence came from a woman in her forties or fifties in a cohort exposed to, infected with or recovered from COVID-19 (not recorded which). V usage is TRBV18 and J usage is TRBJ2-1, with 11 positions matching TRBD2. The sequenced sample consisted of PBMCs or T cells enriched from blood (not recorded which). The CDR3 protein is CASSPPGLAGNEQFF. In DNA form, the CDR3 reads TGTGCCAGCTCACCACCCGGACTAGCGGGCAATGAGCAGTTCTTC.